What follows are 17 T cell receptor beta chains derived from one specimen sequenced in a study of glioma-infiltrating T cells. Using RNA template, CDR3s of TCR alpha and beta were amplified with iRepertoire arm-PCR. TCRdb analysed the multiplex PCR reads with MiXCR anew, one entry per CDR3 protein. The table lists 300,000 to 400,000 distinct CDR3 sequences, about two fifths of them singletons, with approximately 12% in the top ten. The specimen sequenced was glioma tissue, nonneoplastic brain tissue, or PBMCs (not recorded which). Source of these receptors: a human donor with low-grade glioma or glioblastoma, undergoing nonglioma brain surgery, or in good health (not recorded which).

This clonotype was seen only a few times. The chain is built from TRBV28 and TRBJ1-1; 7 bases match TRBD1. Germline-derived CDR1 and CDR2 are MDHEN and SYDVKM. Trimming took 2 bases from V and 11 from J; bases not matched to a gene: 8. CDR3 length: 13 amino acids. The CDR3 DNA follows: TGTGCCAGCAGTTTAATTCAGGGGGGGGAGGCTTTCTTT. It encodes CASSLIQGGEAFF.

This clonotype appeared a single time. The V and J genes are TRBV6-9 and TRBJ1-4; D gene uncertain. V was shortened by 3 bases and J by 5 bases, with 25 bases between the two germline ends. This CDR3 is built from 19 residues. CDR1 MNHGY and CDR2 SVAAGI come from the germline V gene. DNA of the CDR3: TGTGCCAGCAGTTACTCGAAAATTAAACGACAAAAGGGAAATGAAAAACTGTTTTTT. As protein: CASSYSKIKRQKGNEKLFF.

The chain is built from TRBV20-1 and TRBJ2-7, with TRBD2 matching 10 bases. This CDR3 is 13 amino acids long. Trimming removed 6 bases from V and 7 bases from J; junction bases left unmatched: 9. Germline assignment: CDR1 DFQATT and CDR2 SNEGSKA (reference sequence). CDR3 DNA sequence: TGCAGTGCCCCACGCCTAGCGGGAGTTGAGCAGTACTTC. Translation gives CSAPRLAGVEQYF.

Remarks on this clonotype: A much larger clonotype is one base distant, so this may be a read error. The chain couples TRBV27 to TRBJ1-1; possibly TRBD1 for D (5 bases). Trimming removed 3 bases at V and 0 bases at J, with 11 bases between. CDR3 length: 15 residues. Germline lookup yields CDR1 MNHEY and CDR2 SMNVEV (reference sequence). The CDR3 DNA is TGTGCCAGCAGTTTGAGGGGAACCTTGAACACTGAAGCTTTCTTT. Its translation is CASSLRGTLNTEAFF.

For this clonotype: A much larger clonotype is one base distant, so this may be a read error. The chain recombines TRBV6-1 with TRBJ2-7; D ambiguous. Trimming took 2 bases from V and 6 from J, leaving 17 bases between them. CDR3 length: 15 residues. Germline-derived CDR1 and CDR2 are MNHNS and SASEGT. CDR3 in amino acids: CASSETLIIQTEQYF. Here the CDR3 DNA reads TGTGCCAGCAGTGAAACCCTCATTATCCAAACCGAGCAGTACTTC.

In its sample, this clonotype was seen a few times. This chain connects TRBV4-1 to TRBJ2-7; tentative D call: TRBD1 (6 bases). CDR1 is MGHRA, CDR2 YSYEKL, per germline. This CDR3 is 15 amino acids long. The V and J ends lost 3 bases and 2 bases respectively, with 14 bases between them. The CDR3 nucleotides read TGCGCCAGCAGCCACCCATCACAGGGTCCCTACGAGCAGTACTTC. Translation gives CASSHPSQGPYEQYF.

The chain's CDR3 is CASSEGGPTKGYTF. CDR3 bases: TGTGCCAGCAGTGAAGGGGGCCCGACGAAAGGCTACACCTTC. This chain connects TRBV25-1 to TRBJ1-2, with D possibly TRBD1 on 6 matching bases. Per germline, CDR1 MGHDK and CDR2 SYGVNS. Trimming took 2 bases from V and 8 from J, leaving 15 bases between them. The CDR3 is made up of 14 amino acids.

This clonotype has only a few counts. The chain has TRBV20-1 and TRBJ2-7, with D perhaps matching TRBD2 (6 bases). The CDR3 spans 13 residues. The germline V and J ends were trimmed by 4 bases and 0 bases, with 10 bases remaining between them. Germline V gene sequence: CDR1 DFQATT, CDR2 SNEGSKA (reference sequence). DNA of the CDR3: TGCAGTGCTACTAGCGCGGGCTCCTACGAGCAGTACTTC. The encoded protein is CSATSAGSYEQYF.

This clonotype has ten or more counts. The rearrangement joins TRBV20-1 to TRBJ1-5; 7 bases line up with TRBD1. The CDR3 has 12 amino acids. The V gene's germline CDR1 is DFQATT and CDR2 SNEGSKA (reference sequence). After removal of 3 bases from V and 5 bases from J, the junction contained 1 base not matched to a gene. The DNA for the CDR3 is TGCAGTGCTAGGCAGGGGGATCAGCCCCAGCATTTT. Amino acid sequence: CSARQGDQPQHF.

This clonotype has ten or more counts. The chain links TRBV4-3 to TRBJ1-1; D may be TRBD1 (5 bases). This CDR3 has 19 residues. Per the germline V gene, CDR1 is LGHNA and CDR2 is YSLEER. V was pared by 0 bases and J by 0 bases, with 20 bases between. CDR3 protein: CASSQDHMGGKVVNTEAFF. In DNA, the CDR3 is TGCGCCAGCAGCCAAGATCATATGGGGGGGAAAGTAGTGAACACTGAAGCTTTCTTT.

This clonotype was picked up a small number of times. The junction shows a germline mismatch at one end, possibly a read error. V is TRBV24-1 and J is TRBJ1-1, with 9 nucleotides matching TRBD1. Germline loops: CDR1 KGHDR, CDR2 SFDVKD. The CDR3 extends over 13 amino acids. This chain's CDR3 is CATRDRGWTEAFF. The DNA for the CDR3 is TGTGCCACCCGTGACAGGGGGTGGACTGAAGCTTTCTTT.

The V call is TRBV20-1, the J call TRBJ2-7; 12 nucleotides agree with TRBD2. Germline CDR1 DFQATT, CDR2 SNEGSKA (reference sequence). V shed 6 bases and J 4 bases; nucleotides not matched to a gene: 10. The CDR3 runs 15 residues. As DNA, the CDR3 is TGCAGTGCCCACCTTGGACTAGCGGGACGATACGAGCAGTACTTC. As protein: CSAHLGLAGRYEQYF.

In its sample, this clonotype was seen a few times. The chain couples TRBV6-1 to TRBJ2-7; 8 bases fit TRBD2. The CDR3 is 14 amino acids. In germline, CDR1 is MNHNS, CDR2 SASEGT. V lost 6 bases, J lost 5 bases, and 9 bases stayed unmatched. Here the CDR3 DNA reads TGTGCCAGCAGGACCAGGACTAGCCTGAACGAGCAGTACTTC. This codes for CASRTRTSLNEQYF.

V and J are TRBV5-1 and TRBJ1-2, with 7 bases identical to TRBD1. Germline lookup yields CDR1 SGHRS and CDR2 YFSETQ. J gave up 4 bases and V 4 bases, and 7 bases lay outside the gene matches. The CDR3 is 14 amino acids. This CDR3 reads CASSRDSISYGYTF. In DNA, the CDR3 is TGCGCCAGCAGCCGGGACAGCATTTCCTATGGCTACACCTTC.

The chain uses TRBV4-1 and TRBJ2-1; 11 nucleotides align to TRBD2. This CDR3 comprises 16 residues. V gave up 1 base and J gave up 9 bases; unmatched junction bases: 8. Germline V lookup: CDR1 MGHRA, CDR2 YSYEKL. The CDR3 spells CASSQGALAGVGEQFF. CDR3 bases: TGCGCCAGCAGCCAAGGGGCACTAGCGGGAGTTGGTGAGCAGTTCTTC.

This clonotype came up many times. This chain joins TRBV20-1 and TRBJ1-5, with 9 bases identical to TRBD1. This CDR3 spans 15 amino acids. J gave up 4 bases and V 6 bases, and 10 bases lay outside the gene matches. Germline lookup yields CDR1 DFQATT and CDR2 SNEGSKA (reference sequence). CDR3 residues: CSADPGQGLNQPQHF. CDR3 bases: TGCAGTGCGGATCCGGGACAGGGATTGAATCAGCCCCAGCATTTT.

This clonotype came up many times. The gene calls are TRBV5-4 and TRBJ2-5, with 11 nucleotides matching TRBD2. Trimming removed 3 bases from V and 5 bases from J; junction bases left unmatched: 6. Germline V gene lookup returns CDR1 SGHNT and CDR2 YYREEE (reference sequence). The CDR3 consists of 15 residues. CDR3 sequence (DNA): TGTGCCAGCAGCTCGATAGCGGGAGGGTACGAGACCCAGTACTTC. Translated, it gives CASSSIAGGYETQYF.